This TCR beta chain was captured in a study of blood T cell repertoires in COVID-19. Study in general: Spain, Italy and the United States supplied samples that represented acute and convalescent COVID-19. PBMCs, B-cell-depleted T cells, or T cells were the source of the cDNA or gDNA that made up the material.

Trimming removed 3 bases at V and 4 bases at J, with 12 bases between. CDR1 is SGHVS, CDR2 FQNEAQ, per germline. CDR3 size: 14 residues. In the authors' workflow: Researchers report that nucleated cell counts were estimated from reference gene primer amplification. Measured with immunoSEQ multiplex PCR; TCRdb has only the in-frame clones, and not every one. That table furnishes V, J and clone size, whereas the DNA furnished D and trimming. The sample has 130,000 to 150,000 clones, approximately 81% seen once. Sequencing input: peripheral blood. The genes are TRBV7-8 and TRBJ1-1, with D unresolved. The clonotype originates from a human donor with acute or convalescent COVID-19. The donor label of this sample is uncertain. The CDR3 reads CASSFFRSSTEAFF. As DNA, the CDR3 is TGTGCCAGCAGCTTTTTCCGATCGAGCACTGAAGCTTTCTTT.